Sequencing of this TCR beta chain was carried out in a study of cytomegalovirus exposure and HLA in healthy donors. Across the study: Researchers previously reported finding roughly 120 million unique TCR beta sequences from 150 million to 200 million T cells. Study results and limitations: In a later analysis, V- and J-gene trimming of beta chains associated with a DCLRE1C missense variant, replicated independently. The study found most TCR sequences rare, yet found some public TCRs in many donors. Productive rates of about 87% or about 30% were seen for most TCR beta V segments in an earlier analysis.

Use of 60 Vbeta and 13 Jbeta primers characterized the PCR. Data came from immunoSEQ multiplex PCR; TCRdb stores just in-frame clones and leaves some out. The sample lists 150,000 to 200,000 clones, roughly 68% seen once, with about 10% in the top ten. Of note for this clone: Its antigen is still unknown.

CDR1 and CDR2 from the germline V gene are MDHEN and SYDVKM. The CDR3 is made up of 11 amino acids. V was shortened by 4 bases and J by 8 bases, with 8 bases between the two germline ends. The source of this sequence is a man aged 25-45 years in good health and CMV-seropositive. Sequencing was carried out using PBMCs. V usage is TRBV28 and J usage is TRBJ1-1; no reliable D call. CDR3: CASSSGNEAFF. The CDR3 bases are TGTGCCAGCAGTTCCGGTAACGAAGCTTTCTTT.